The TCR beta chain under discussion was sequenced for a study of T cell responses to AZD1222 COVID-19 vaccine. On the study more broadly: The study pooled second doses at about 4 or about 12 weeks.

From germline, CDR1 is MNHNS and CDR2 SASEGT. V trimming: 6 bases; J trimming: 0 bases; junction bases outside the gene matches: 5. There are 16 residues in the CDR3. The repertoire was sequenced with immunoSEQ multiplex PCR; TCRdb's copy has only in-frame clones and lacks some. The repertoire consists of approximately 100,000 clones, with roughly nine tenths occurring once and the leading ten covering 1% to 1.5%. Findings of the study overall: Regions left unmutated in variants are reportedly the target of nearly half of spike-specific TCRs. The CD4 TCRs associated with vaccination extended across spike and predominated at 160-218 and 743-854.

As for this clone: Its target is not known.

Sequencing was performed on peripheral blood, taken on day 0 of AZD1222 vaccination. The rearrangement joins TRBV6-1 to TRBJ2-1; 10 bases map to TRBD2. The receptor's source is an adult in good health. CDR3 in amino acids: CASREIAGGSYNEQFF. The CDR3 DNA sequence: TGTGCCAGCAGAGAAATAGCGGGGGGCTCCTACAATGAGCAGTTCTTC.